The clone carrying this T cell receptor (beta chain) was found many times. Its antigen is unidentified. TCR beta VDJ and CDR3 were profiled, and genomic DNA was the template. MiXCR, applied by TCRdb to the reads, yields one record per CDR3 protein. The sample has 150,000 to 180,000 distinct CDR3 sequences; just over 50% are singletons. The CDR3 length is 15 residues. Per germline, CDR1 SEHNR and CDR2 FQNEAQ (reference sequence). V shed 5 bases, J shed 8 bases, and the junction held 10 bases outside the gene matches. The data were taken from a study of CD8+CD57+ T cells in acquired aplastic anemia. Study as a whole: Sorted CD4+ and CD8+ cells yielded roughly 3.5 ug of DNA on average.

Study findings and constraints: In common between the patients and the controls were approximately 28 CD8+ CDR3 sequences.

Those patients picked for sequencing had displayed CD8+CD57+ cell expansion on flow cytometry. There was no therapy given to any patient before the blood sampling took place. V usage is TRBV7-9 and J usage is TRBJ2-1; TRBD1 matches at 9 bases. Sequences were obtained from sorted CD4+, CD8+, or CD8+CD57+ T cells (not recorded which) from PBMCs. This sequence originates from a human donor with aplastic anemia. As DNA, the CDR3 is TGTGCCAGCAGCCTACAGGGGGCTGGTTGGTATGAGCAGTTCTTC. Protein product: CASSLQGAGWYEQFF.